The present T cell receptor (beta chain) was sequenced within a study of T cell responses to AZD1222 COVID-19 vaccine. TCRdb's copy holds only in-frame clones and misses some; the assay was immunoSEQ multiplex PCR. The sample has approximately 130,000 clones; about nine tenths are singletons. Trimming removed 8 bases at V and 0 bases at J, with 10 bases between. This CDR3 has 14 residues. Germline V gene sequence: CDR1 MDHEN, CDR2 SYDVKM. The chain employs TRBV28 and TRBJ2-2, with D perhaps TRBD1 (6 bases). The material sequenced was peripheral blood, taken on day 0 of AZD1222 vaccination. This receptor was obtained from an adult in good health. The CDR3 DNA reads as TGTGCCAGCCGAACAGGGCCGAACACCGGGGAGCTGTTTTTT. Translating gives CASRTGPNTGELFF.